These 20 T cell receptor beta chains share one sample of origin, sequenced in a study of control samples from healthy donors and cancer patients (dated by TCRdb to 2020 to 2022). Libraries were made using the immunoSEQ multiplex PCR assay. TCRdb retrieved this table from immuneACCESS and kept in-frame rearrangements only. Not all clones are present; in checked studies, unresolved V genes account for under half, and no reason is known for the remainder. This sample gives about 79,000 clones in total; more than 85% of them show up just once. The ten largest clonotypes hold roughly 1.3% of the sample. Sequenced input: PBMCs. The receptor set was obtained from a middle-aged woman with lung cancer.

This chain joins TRBV3-1 (or the pseudogene TRBV3-2) and TRBJ1-2; a weak D match, TRBD1 (6 bases). The CDR3 is 14 residues long. CDR1 is LGHDT and CDR2 is YNNKEL in the germline V gene (reference sequence). Trimming pared 4 bases from V and 0 bases from J, leaving 9 bases between. CDR3 amino acids: CASSRTVANYGYTF. The CDR3 DNA follows: TGTGCCAGCAGCCGGACAGTTGCTAACTATGGCTACACCTTC.

V usage is TRBV14 and J usage is TRBJ1-1; 9 bases line up with TRBD1. The CDR3 is 14 residues long. Looked up from germline, CDR1 is SGHDN and CDR2 is FVKESK. Germline trimming cut 3 bases from V and 8 bases from J; bases unmatched to any gene: 7. This CDR3 is CASSQDRGLAEAFF. CDR3 nucleotide sequence: TGTGCCAGCAGCCAGGACAGGGGCTTGGCGGAAGCTTTCTTT.

This chain links TRBV5-8 with TRBJ1-1; TRBD1 aligns across 8 bases. Germline V gene sequence: CDR1 SGHTS, CDR2 YDEGEE. The CDR3 totals 15 residues. Germline trimming cut 0 bases from V and 7 bases from J; bases unmatched to any gene: 8. CDR3 region: CASSLVHRGIVEAFF. As DNA, the CDR3 is TGTGCCAGCAGCTTGGTCCACAGGGGGATTGTTGAAGCTTTCTTT.

This clone was recorded only once. The chain combines TRBV5-6 with TRBJ1-4; 7 bases map to TRBD1. V was pared by 2 bases and J by 11 bases, with 6 bases of the junction left unmatched. The CDR3 is 13 amino acids. CDR1 and CDR2 (germline): SGHDT, YYEEEE. The CDR3 is CASSLQGTGKLFF. DNA for the CDR3: TGTGCCAGCAGCTTACAGGGGACTGGGAAACTGTTTTTT.

This clone was seen a single time. The CDR3: CASSYRDSLMYRGYTF. The CDR3 DNA sequence: TGTGCCAGCAGTTACCGGGACAGCTTAATGTATCGGGGCTACACCTTC. The chain recombines TRBV6-2 or TRBV6-3 with TRBJ1-2; 7 bases align to TRBD1. The CDR3 is 16 amino acids. J gave up 8 bases and V 2 bases, and 14 bases lay outside the gene matches. Per the germline V gene, CDR1 is MNHEY and CDR2 is SVGEGT.

The V and J genes are TRBV29-1 and TRBJ2-2; D call uncertain. Germline CDR1 is SQVTM and CDR2 is ANQGSEA. CDR3 size: 13 residues. Trimming shortened V by 3 bases and J by 1 base, and 6 bases separated the two germline ends. Here the CDR3 reads CSVDSVNTGELFF. CDR3 DNA sequence: TGCAGCGTTGACTCGGTGAACACCGGGGAGCTGTTTTTT.

This clone was detected once. The chain couples TRBV11-2 to TRBJ1-1; D may be TRBD1 (5 bases). This CDR3 comprises 16 residues. V was shortened by 4 bases and J by 5 bases, with 20 bases between the two germline ends. Germline V gene data show CDR1 as SGHAT and CDR2 as FQNNGV. CDR3 loop: CASSSPLGWGKTEAFF. CDR3 coding DNA: TGTGCCAGCAGCTCCCCCCTCGGGTGGGGGAAGACTGAAGCTTTCTTT. Full variable domain (missing parts from reference TRBV11-2 and TRBJ1-1): EAGVAQSPRYKIIEKRQSVAFWCNPISGHATLYWYQQILGQGPKLLIQFQNNGVVDDSQLPKDRFSAERLKGVDSTLKIQPAKLEDSAVYLCASSSPLGWGKTEAFFGQGTRLTVV.

The chain recombines TRBV29-1 with TRBJ2-6; D call uncertain. The ends were cut back, 4 bases at V and 0 bases at J, with 4 bases in the middle. Per the germline V gene, CDR1 is SQVTM and CDR2 is ANQGSEA. The CDR3 is made up of 13 amino acids. Here the CDR3 reads CSVGYSGANVLTF. DNA for the CDR3: TGCAGCGTTGGTTACTCTGGGGCCAACGTCCTGACTTTC.

The chain uses TRBV5-4 and TRBJ2-7; a weak D match, TRBD1 (6 bases). Trimming left V 0 bases short and J 0 bases short, with 16 bases between. The CDR3 spans 17 residues. CDR1 is SGHNT and CDR2 is YYREEE in the germline V gene (reference sequence). The CDR3 coding sequence is TGTGCCAGCAGCTTGGATGTACAAGGGACATTCTCCTACGAGCAGTACTTC. Protein product: CASSLDVQGTFSYEQYF.

This chain links TRBV29-1 with TRBJ2-1; 10 bases map to TRBD1. There are 12 residues in the CDR3. Germline V lookup: CDR1 SQVTM, CDR2 ANQGSEA. After removal of 6 bases from V and 10 bases from J, the junction contained 6 bases not matched to a gene. CDR3 in amino acids: CSVRQGAREQFF. The CDR3, as DNA: TGCAGCGTCAGACAGGGGGCGCGGGAGCAGTTCTTC.

V gene TRBV5-1 combines with J gene TRBJ1-1; D might be TRBD1 (5 bases). Trimming took off 0 bases at V and 1 base at J, with 10 bases between the two ends. The CDR3 covers 15 residues. Germline assignment: CDR1 SGHRS and CDR2 YFSETQ. CDR3 bases: TGCGCCAGCAGCTTGGAGGGGAGAAAGAACACTGAAGCTTTCTTT. Amino acid sequence: CASSLEGRKNTEAFF.

The chain carries TRBV19 and TRBJ1-2, with 8 bases matching TRBD1. CDR1 is LNHDA and CDR2 is SQIVND in the germline V gene (reference sequence). CDR3 length: 16 amino acids. V trimming: 3 bases; J trimming: 6 bases; junction bases outside the gene matches: 12. The CDR3 sequence: CASSMGQATDRHGYTF. Here the CDR3 DNA reads TGTGCCAGTAGTATGGGACAGGCGACAGACAGGCATGGCTACACCTTC.

The chain recombines TRBV30 with TRBJ2-7, with D tentatively TRBD1 (5 bases). The germline V gene has CDR1 GTSNPN and CDR2 SVGIG (reference sequence). The CDR3 spans 12 residues. Trimming stripped 0 bases from V and 3 bases from J, with 6 bases between. CDR3 residues: CAWSVGVYEQYF. The CDR3 bases are TGTGCCTGGAGTGTAGGGGTCTACGAGCAGTACTTC. The complete variable domain, with remaining parts taken from reference TRBV30 and TRBJ2-7, reads SQTIHQWPATLVQPVGSPLSLECTVEGTSNPNLYWYRQAAGRGLQLLFYSVGIGQISSEVPQNLSASRPQDRQFILSSKKLLLSDSGFYLCAWSVGVYEQYFGPGTRLTVT.

This clone was counted between two and nine times. The chain combines TRBV30 with TRBJ1-2; no clear D. CDR1 GTSNPN and CDR2 SVGIG come from the germline V gene (reference sequence). The germline V and J ends were trimmed by 2 bases and 7 bases, with 14 bases remaining between them. The CDR3 contains 13 residues. The CDR3 region has the DNA TGTGCCTGGAGTCGGGCCCGCCAAGGTGGCTACACCTTC. Encoded protein: CAWSRARQGGYTF. Based on the CDR3 plus reference TRBV30 and TRBJ1-2, the full variable domain is SQTIHQWPATLVQPVGSPLSLECTVEGTSNPNLYWYRQAAGRGLQLLFYSVGIGQISSEVPQNLSASRPQDRQFILSSKKLLLSDSGFYLCAWSRARQGGYTFGSGTRLTVV.

The CDR3 sequence: CAISDISWATNEKLFF. The CDR3, as DNA: TGTGCCATCAGTGATATCTCCTGGGCAACTAATGAAAAACTGTTTTTT. The chain is built from TRBV10-3 and TRBJ1-4; D is uncertain. This CDR3 region has 16 residues. Germline CDR1 is ENHRY and CDR2 is SYGVKD. Trimming stripped 3 bases from V and 0 bases from J, with 11 bases between.

The chain carries TRBV5-4 and TRBJ2-7, with 10 bases fitting TRBD1. Germline trimming cut 0 bases from V and 5 bases from J; bases unmatched to any gene: 2. CDR1 is SGHNT and CDR2 is YYREEE in the germline V gene (reference sequence). The length of the CDR3 is 14 residues. CDR3 nucleotides: TGTGCCAGCAGCTTGGGACAGGGGGCGCACGAGCAGTACTTC. Its translation is CASSLGQGAHEQYF. The full variable domain, in which reference TRBV5-4 and TRBJ2-7 provide the parts outside the CDR3, is ETGVTQSPTHLIKTRGQQVTLRCSSQSGHNTVSWYQQALGQGPQFIFQYYREEENGRGNFPPRFSGLQFPNYSSELNVNALELDDSALYLCASSLGQGAHEQYFGPGTRLTVT.

This rearrangement joins TRBV25-1 to TRBJ2-3; D ambiguous. Trimming removed 0 bases from V and 0 bases from J, with 13 bases in between. Germline CDR1 reads MGHDK; CDR2 reads SYGVNS. The CDR3 is 17 residues long. CDR3: CASSEYLHSASTDTQYF. The CDR3 region has the DNA TGTGCCAGCAGTGAATATCTCCACAGCGCGAGCACAGATACGCAGTATTTT.

The rearrangement links TRBV6-5 to TRBJ2-3, with D possibly TRBD1 on 6 matching bases. Per the germline V gene, CDR1 is MNHEY and CDR2 is SVGAGI. The CDR3 is made up of 14 amino acids. Between the trimmed V and J ends, which lost 7 bases and 2 bases, there was a span of 13 bases. The CDR3 reads CASKRGIVTDTQYF. CDR3 bases: TGTGCCAGCAAAAGGGGGATAGTCACAGATACGCAGTATTTT.

J is TRBJ2-5 and V is TRBV2; tentative D call: TRBD2 (6 bases). The CDR3 contains 15 residues. The germline V gene has CDR1 SNHLY and CDR2 FYNNEI. Trimming shortened V by 4 bases and J by 0 bases, and 12 bases separated the two germline ends. The CDR3 sequence is CASSVGLAYQETQYF. The CDR3 DNA sequence: TGTGCCAGCAGTGTGGGGCTAGCGTACCAAGAGACCCAGTACTTC.

V usage is TRBV11-2 and J usage is TRBJ1-1; maybe TRBD1 (6 bases). Trimming removed 7 bases from V and 5 bases from J, with 14 bases in between. The CDR3 is 13 residues long. Germline CDR1 is SGHAT and CDR2 is FQNNGV. In DNA form, the CDR3 reads TGTGCCAGCAACCAGGGGTTTGATACTGAAGCTTTCTTT. Protein product: CASNQGFDTEAFF.